The TCR beta chain under discussion was sequenced for a study of blood T cell repertoires in COVID-19. At the level of the study: Specimens from acute and convalescent COVID-19 originated in the United States, Italy and Spain.

Living in about two dozen US areas, the participants were between 18 and 89 years of age. Cohort 3 donors counted as recovered after two negative PCRs, clearance, or resolved symptoms. Per the study methods: Using reference gene primer amplification, nucleated cell counts were estimated. This table comes from immunoSEQ multiplex PCR, and its TCRdb copy is limited to in-frame clones, with some not included. V, J and clone size are taken as reported in that table, and D and trimming were inferred from the DNA itself. Among some 500,000 clones listed, approximately 88% were seen once. The germline CDR1 and CDR2 sequences are SGHTA and FQGNSA. This CDR3 contains 16 residues. Losses at the gene ends were 2 bases for V and 5 bases for J; bases not matched to a gene: 10.

J is TRBJ1-1 and V is TRBV7-2; 8 nucleotides line up with TRBD1. This sequence was found in a woman between 40 and 55 years old who had recovered from COVID-19. The sample was PBMCs or T cells enriched from blood (not recorded which). CDR3 in amino acids: CASSLSGQGGRTEAFF. CDR3 DNA sequence: TGTGCCAGCAGCTTAAGCGGACAGGGAGGGCGAACTGAAGCTTTCTTT. Together with reference TRBV7-2 and TRBJ1-1, the CDR3 gives the full variable domain: GAGVSQSPSNKVTEKGKDVELRCDPISGHTALYWYRQSLGQGLEFLIYFQGNSAPDKSGLPSDRFSAERTGGSVSTLTIQRTQQEDSAVYLCASSLSGQGGRTEAFFGQGTRLTVV.